Reported below is one TCR beta chain. Antigen unknown. These data originate in a study of T cell responses to AZD1222 COVID-19 vaccine. Study-wide points: Sampling captured repertoires only after the peak T cell response. Along spike, vaccine-associated CD4 TCRs were found throughout, with dominance at 160-218 and 743-854.

Generated by immunoSEQ multiplex PCR, the TCRdb table keeps only in-frame clones and is missing some. The sample yields some 130,000 clones, roughly 90% seen once. This CDR3 contains 14 residues. Trimming cost V 6 bases and J 4 bases, with 13 bases left between them. CDR1 and CDR2 (germline): LNHDA, SQIVND (reference sequence). The sample consisted of peripheral blood, taken 28 days after the second AZD1222 dose. The clonotype comes from an adult who received the AZD1222 COVID-19 vaccine. The V gene is TRBV19, the J gene TRBJ1-3; D is unclear. CDR3 sequence reads: CASRPVLAGNTIYF. CDR3 sequence (DNA): TGTGCCAGTAGGCCAGTTCTAGCCGGAAACACCATATATTTT.